The entry below gives a single T cell receptor (beta chain) sequence along with its context. This sample also contains other DNA sequences that code for the same CDR3. Adults between roughly 18 and 95 years of age took part from fewer than 30 US areas. Assignments of participants to cohorts depended upon their own reported clinical history. The data were taken from a study of blood T cell repertoires in COVID-19. V was cut by 3 bases and J by 7 bases, with 13 bases left in between. This CDR3 has 14 amino acids. Germline V gene sequence: CDR1 SGHAT, CDR2 FQNNGV. TCRdb keeps only in-frame clones here, not all; method: immunoSEQ multiplex PCR. The sample carries roughly 280,000 clones, 88% recorded once.

Sequences were obtained from PBMCs or T cells enriched from blood (not recorded which). The chain is built from TRBV11-2 and TRBJ1-5; TRBD1 is a possible D gene (5 bases). This TCR was sampled from a woman between 50 and 59 years old who had recovered from COVID-19. The CDR3 reads CASSLGRGGQPQHF. CDR3 bases: TGTGCCAGCAGCTTGGGTCGGGGGGGGCAGCCCCAGCATTTT. Combining the CDR3 with reference TRBV11-2 and TRBJ1-5 gives the whole variable domain EAGVAQSPRYKIIEKRQSVAFWCNPISGHATLYWYQQILGQGPKLLIQFQNNGVVDDSQLPKDRFSAERLKGVDSTLKIQPAKLEDSAVYLCASSLGRGGQPQHFGDGTRLSIL.